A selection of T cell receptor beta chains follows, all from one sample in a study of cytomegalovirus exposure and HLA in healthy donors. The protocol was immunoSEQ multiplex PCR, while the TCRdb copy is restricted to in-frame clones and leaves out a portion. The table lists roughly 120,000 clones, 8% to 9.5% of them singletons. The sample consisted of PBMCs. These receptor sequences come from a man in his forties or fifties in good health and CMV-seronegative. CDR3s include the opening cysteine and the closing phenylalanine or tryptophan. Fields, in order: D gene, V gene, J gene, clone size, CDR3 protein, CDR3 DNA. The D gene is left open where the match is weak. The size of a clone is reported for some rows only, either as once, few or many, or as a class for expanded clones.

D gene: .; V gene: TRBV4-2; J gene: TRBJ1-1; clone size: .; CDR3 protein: CASSQDLVRGEAFF; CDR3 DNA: TGTGCCAGCAGCCAAGATCTTGTGAGGGGGGAAGCTTTCTTT
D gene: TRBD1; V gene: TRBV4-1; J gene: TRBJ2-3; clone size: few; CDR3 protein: CASSHATGTGGFTDTQYF; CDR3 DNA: TGCGCCAGCAGCCATGCTACCGGGACAGGGGGTTTTACAGATACGCAGTATTTT
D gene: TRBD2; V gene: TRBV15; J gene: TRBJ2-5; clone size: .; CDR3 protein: CATSRGGGNLQETQYF; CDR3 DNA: TGTGCCACCAGCAGAGGGGGGGGAAACCTCCAAGAGACCCAGTACTTC
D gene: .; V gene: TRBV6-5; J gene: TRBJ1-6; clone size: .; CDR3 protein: CASSNQGPLNSPLHF; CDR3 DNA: TGTGCCAGCAGTAATCAGGGTCCTCTTAATTCACCCCTCCACTTT
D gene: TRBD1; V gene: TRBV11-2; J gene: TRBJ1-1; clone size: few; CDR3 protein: CASSSRPGQGMSEAFF; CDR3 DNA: TGTGCCAGCAGCTCGAGGCCGGGACAGGGAATGTCTGAAGCTTTCTTT
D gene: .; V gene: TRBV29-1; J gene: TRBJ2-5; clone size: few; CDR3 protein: CSSLGGGLKETQYF; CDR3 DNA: TGCAGCTCCTTGGGAGGGGGGCTTAAAGAGACCCAGTACTTC
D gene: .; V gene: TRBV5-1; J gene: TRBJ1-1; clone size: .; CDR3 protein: CASSGGRSNTEAFF; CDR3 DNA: TGCGCCAGCAGCGGAGGACGGTCCAACACTGAAGCTTTCTTT
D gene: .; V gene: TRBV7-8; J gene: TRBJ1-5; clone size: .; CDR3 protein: CASRRQGSGQPQHF; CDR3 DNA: TGTGCCAGCCGGAGGCAGGGGTCGGGGCAGCCCCAGCATTTT
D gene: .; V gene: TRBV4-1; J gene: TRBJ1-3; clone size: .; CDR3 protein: CASSQEDLRGNTIYF; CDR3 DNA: TGCGCCAGCAGCCAAGAAGATCTACGTGGAAACACCATATATTTT
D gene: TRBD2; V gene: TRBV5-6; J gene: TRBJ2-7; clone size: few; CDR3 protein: CASSYFGTSGGSSYEQYF; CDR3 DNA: TGTGCCAGCAGCTATTTCGGGACTAGCGGGGGGAGCTCCTACGAGCAGTACTTC
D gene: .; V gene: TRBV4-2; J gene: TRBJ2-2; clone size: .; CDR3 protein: CASSQEVQANTGELFF; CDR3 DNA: TGTGCCAGCAGCCAAGAGGTACAGGCGAACACCGGGGAGCTGTTTTTT
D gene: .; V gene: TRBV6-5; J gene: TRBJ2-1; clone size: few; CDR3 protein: CASSPPARNEQFF; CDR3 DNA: TGTGCCAGCAGTCCCCCGGCTAGAAATGAGCAGTTCTTC
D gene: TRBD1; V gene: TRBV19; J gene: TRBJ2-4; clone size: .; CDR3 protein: CASATGETAKNIQYF; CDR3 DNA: TGTGCCAGTGCTACAGGGGAAACTGCCAAAAACATTCAGTACTTC